This T cell receptor beta chain was captured by sequencing in a study of blood T cell repertoires in COVID-19. Across the study: PBMCs, B-cell-depleted T cells, or T cells provided the cDNA or gDNA that made up the material.

Here immunoSEQ multiplex PCR was the method, and the copy in TCRdb shows in-frame clones only, minus some. The profile shows 75,000 to 100,000 clones, 70% to 90% of them singletons. The junction had 11 bases not matched to a gene; V was cut back by 2 bases and J by 7 bases. The CDR3 is 15 residues long. Germline V gene lookup returns CDR1 SGHAT and CDR2 FQNNGV. The chain couples TRBV11-2 to TRBJ2-7; 7 positions match TRBD2. Input material: peripheral blood. This clonotype originated in an elderly man with acute or convalescent COVID-19. CDR3 DNA sequence: TGTGCCAGCAGCTTAATACTGGCGGGAGTGAATGAGCAGTACTTC. This codes for CASSLILAGVNEQYF.